This TCR beta chain was retrieved from a study of T-cell reconstitution after alpha-beta-depleted transplantation in children listed by TCRdb under 2016. Some background on the complete study: T-cell immune reconstitution after TCRalphabeta/CD19-depleted allogeneic hematopoietic cell transplantation in children was quantitatively tracked in the study by means of TCR repertoire profiling. General study outcomes and caveats: Over subsequent months, a decline in hyperexpanded clone frequencies was noted, and after one year, T-cell counts and TCRbeta diversity were mostly ascribed to newly produced T cells. The apparently early alphabetaT-cell count recovery about two months after transplant was reportedly dependent on only several hundred rapidly expanded clones derived from non-depleted graft cells. In some patients, high TCRbeta diversity at day 60 was attributed to recipient T cells and intrathymic progenitors that had survived conditioning.

The treatment or condition label on this specimen signifies: allogeneic hematopoietic cell transplantation with graft depleted of TCRalphabeta T cells and CD19 B cells. The transplant recipients were children given TCRalphabeta/CD19-depleted allogeneic hematopoietic cell grafts. To note about this clonotype: Its antigen target is currently unknown. Base qualities are not recorded, but no much larger clone differs from it by a single base.

The library was produced with PCR. Instrument used: Illumina HiSeq 2500. Molecular barcoding was employed in the preparation of TCR libraries, with unique molecular identifiers being used to normalize TCRbeta repertoire quantification. TCRdb reworked the public reads: Q25 trimming with fastp, MiXCR clone assembly, productive beta chains retained. Rows are combined by CDR3 protein, so each entry shows the most common genes and DNA. This sample lists hundreds of thousands of distinct CDR3 sequences; 10% to 15% were detected once. The ten largest clones add up to approximately 2% of the sample. The germline V gene (reference sequence) yields DFQATT for CDR1 and SNEGSKA for CDR2. Relative to germline, V is 3 bases shorter and J is 8 bases shorter, with 8 bases between their ends. The CDR3 starts with the cysteine, ends with the phenylalanine, and has 11 residues. Here the CDR3 DNA is all that survives: 33 bases in frame from base 1.

This clonotype was sampled from a male patient younger than 18 who had a stem cell transplant for acute myeloid leukemia, so the T cells may come from the graft donor. Sequences were derived from PBMCs, mostly from graft donor cells, sampled 360 days after TCRalphabeta/CD19-depleted stem cell transplant. The receptor chain draws on TRBV20-1 and TRBJ2-1; the D gene is perhaps TRBD1, from 5 matching bases. In nucleotide form, the sequence is TGCAGTGCTAGGGGGCCGTATGAGCAGTTCTTC. Protein translation: CSARGPYEQFF.